A single sample is the source of the 9 T cell receptor beta chains below, sequenced in a study of blood T cell repertoires in COVID-19. The protocol was immunoSEQ multiplex PCR, while the TCRdb copy is restricted to in-frame clones and leaves out a portion. The sample comprises about 97,000 clones, 87% of which are singletons, and 4% to 5.5% rests with the top ten. Sequencing was performed on peripheral blood. These receptors were collected from a woman aged 45-59 years with COVID-19, enrolled during active disease.

The J gene is TRBJ2-1, the V gene TRBV11-2, with TRBD2 matching over 12 bases. The CDR3 extends over 15 amino acids. V lost 5 bases and J lost 9; bases outside the gene matches: 8. The germline CDR1 and CDR2 sequences are SGHAT and FQNNGV. The CDR3 loop is CASSQTSGGRGEQFF. The CDR3 coding sequence is TGTGCCAGCAGCCAGACTAGCGGGGGCAGGGGTGAGCAGTTCTTC.

This chain links TRBV7-9 with TRBJ1-1; TRBD1 aligns across 7 bases. The germline CDR1 and CDR2 sequences are SEHNR and FQNEAQ (reference sequence). The junction had 4 bases not matched to a gene; V was cut back by 1 base and J by 2 bases. The CDR3 contains 15 residues. CDR3 DNA sequence: TGTGCCAGCAGCTTAGAGGGACAGTTAAACACTGAAGCTTTCTTT. Protein product: CASSLEGQLNTEAFF.

V and J are TRBV7-2 and TRBJ2-7; TRBD1 is a possible D gene (5 bases). The CDR3 has 15 amino acids. V shed 4 bases and J shed 0 bases, with 13 bases lying between them. CDR1 and CDR2 from the germline V gene are SGHTA and FQGNSA. CDR3 sequence reads: CASSSTVGASYEQYF. The CDR3 region has the DNA TGTGCCAGCAGCTCGACAGTTGGGGCCTCCTACGAGCAGTACTTC.

The V call is TRBV29-1, the J call TRBJ1-5, with D unclear. The CDR3 totals 12 residues. Trimming took 4 bases from V and 3 from J, leaving 7 bases between them. Germline assignment: CDR1 SQVTM and CDR2 ANQGSEA. The CDR3 region has the DNA TGCAGCGTTGGCGGGAACAATCAGCCCCAGCATTTT. It encodes CSVGGNNQPQHF.

The chain is built from TRBV7-2 and TRBJ1-1; D is unclear. The ends were cut back, 4 bases at V and 6 bases at J, with 12 bases in the middle. The CDR3 spans 13 residues. CDR1 is SGHTA, CDR2 FQGNSA, per germline. The CDR3 nucleotides read TGTGCCAGCAGCTCACAGAGGGTTTCTGAAGCTTTCTTT. Protein sequence: CASSSQRVSEAFF.

The chain employs TRBV18 and TRBJ2-5; 11 bases map to TRBD2. CDR3 length equals 17 residues. In germline, CDR1 is KGHSH, CDR2 LQKENI. V was clipped by 4 bases and J by 2 bases; unmatched bases: 9. CDR3 amino acids: CASSQFTSGGSQETQYF. The CDR3 nucleotides read TGTGCCAGCTCACAGTTTACTAGCGGGGGCTCACAAGAGACCCAGTACTTC.

This chain uses TRBV7-9 with TRBJ2-1, with TRBD2 matching 8 bases. The J segment lost 4 bases and the V segment lost 3 bases, leaving 5 bases of the junction unmatched. Germline CDR1 SEHNR, CDR2 FQNEAQ (reference sequence). The CDR3 covers 15 residues. In DNA form, the CDR3 reads TGTGCCAGCAGCTTGCCCGGGGGGGTTTACAATGAGCAGTTCTTC. As protein: CASSLPGGVYNEQFF.

The V and J genes are TRBV5-1 and TRBJ1-3, with TRBD1 matching 9 bases. V shed 4 bases, J shed 4 bases, and the junction held 3 bases outside the gene matches. The CDR3 runs to 14 residues. Germline CDR1 and CDR2: SGHRS and YFSETQ. CDR3 in amino acids: CASSPGTGGNTIYF. The CDR3 nucleotides are TGCGCCAGCAGCCCGGGGACAGGGGGAAACACCATATATTTT.

The rearrangement uses TRBV6-5 and TRBJ2-7; 9 nucleotides line up with TRBD1. The CDR3 is 12 amino acids. The germline gives CDR1 MNHEY, CDR2 SVGAGI. J was trimmed by 6 bases and V by 7 bases; bases with no gene match: 4. The CDR3 region is CASTGQGPEQYF. In DNA, the CDR3 is TGTGCCAGCACGGGACAGGGACCCGAGCAGTACTTC.